The clone carrying this T cell receptor beta chain was counted a few times. What it recognizes is unknown. The sample contains more than one DNA sequence encoding this CDR3. These data are taken from a study of cytomegalovirus exposure and HLA in healthy donors. The PCR made use of 60 Vbeta and 13 Jbeta primers. Profiled with immunoSEQ multiplex PCR; TCRdb holds only in-frame clones, not every one. This table has tens of thousands of clones, about 69% appearing once. The CDR3 consists of 14 residues. Germline CDR1 reads SGHVS; CDR2 reads FQNEAQ. Whole-study results and caveats: Being productive about 87% or about 30% of the time was typical of most TCR beta V segments in an earlier analysis. A later examination showed that TCR association rates differed by HLA locus, with DRB1 most and HLA-C fewest.

The V and J genes are TRBV7-8 and TRBJ2-7; D possibly corresponds to TRBD2 (5 bases). This receptor was identified in a woman aged 40 to 50 in good health and CMV-seropositive. Sequenced input: PBMCs. CDR3 sequence reads: CASRLGGGPYEQYV. CDR3 sequence (DNA): TGTGCCAGCAGATTAGGAGGAGGACCCTACGAGCAGTACGTC.